Each of the 19 T cell receptor beta chains below was sequenced from the same sample in a study of T cell repertoires in cytomegalovirus infection (dated by TCRdb to about 2019). Antigens for these TCRs are unknown. The treatment or condition label here, explained by the study, means: in vitro stimulation with specific CMV peptide epitopes to enrich CMV-specific T cells. The data were produced on an Illumina HiSeq 1500. TCRdb passed the public sequencing reads through fastp at Q25 and MiXCR, retaining productive beta sequences. Each entry merges the rows of one CDR3 protein and shows their most common DNA and genes. For this sample the table gives just over 450,000 distinct CDR3 sequences, of which about 44% were detected only once. The ten largest clones represent just under 45% of the sample. This specimen consisted of cultured PBMCs, obtained from culture after CMV antigen stimulation. Source of these receptors: a human donor in good health (CMV status not recorded). Some clones in this sample may be carry-over from other donors' samples.

Only one count was recorded for this clonotype. This chain uses TRBV10-2 with TRBJ2-1, with D tentatively TRBD1 (6 bases). Trimming removed 5 bases from V and 8 bases from J, with 13 bases in between. The CDR3 has 13 amino acids. Germline-derived CDR1 and CDR2 are WSHSY and SAAADI. The CDR3 here is CASSLTGSDEQFF. CDR3 bases: TGCGCCAGCAGTCTTACAGGGTCCGATGAGCAGTTCTTC.

V and J are TRBV15 and TRBJ1-4; D is unclear. CDR1 is LNHNV and CDR2 is YYDKDF in the germline V gene (reference sequence). The ends were cut back, 2 bases at V and 0 bases at J, with 7 bases in the middle. The CDR3 has 15 amino acids. CDR3 nucleotide sequence: TGTGCCACCAGCAGAACGCGAACAACTAATGAAAAACTGTTTTTT. Encoded protein: CATSRTRTTNEKLFF.

The rearrangement uses TRBV7-4 and TRBJ2-1; 12 positions agree with TRBD1. Germline V lookup: CDR1 SGHVT, CDR2 SQSDAQ. This CDR3 is 15 amino acids long. V shed 3 bases and J 8 bases; nucleotides not matched to a gene: 5. CDR3 protein: CASSLGQGARDEQFF. For the CDR3, the DNA is TGTGCCAGCAGCTTGGGACAGGGGGCGCGGGATGAGCAGTTCTTC.

The chain carries TRBV7-2 and TRBJ2-5; 8 bases map to TRBD1. V shed 3 bases, J shed 7 bases, and the junction held 4 bases outside the gene matches. In germline, CDR1 is SGHTA, CDR2 FQGNSA. This CDR3 contains 13 residues. Written as DNA, the CDR3 is TGTGCCAGCAGCTTCCAGGGGGCGCGGACCCAGTACTTC. Protein sequence: CASSFQGARTQYF.

This clonotype was counted a few times. The chain recombines TRBV4-1 with TRBJ2-7; 10 bases fit TRBD1. Germline V gives CDR1 MGHRA, CDR2 YSYEKL. V gave up 2 bases and J gave up 4 bases; unmatched junction bases: 5. The length of the CDR3 is 15 residues. The CDR3 spells CASSQPGQGWYEQYF. CDR3 coding DNA: TGCGCCAGCAGCCAACCGGGACAGGGGTGGTACGAGCAGTACTTC.

Only a few counts were recorded for this clonotype. The CDR3 here is CASSRQMMNTEAFF. CDR3 DNA sequence: TGTGCCAGCAGTAGACAGATGATGAACACTGAAGCTTTCTTT. The V and J genes are TRBV12-3 or TRBV12-4 and TRBJ1-1; TRBD1 might be the D (5 bases). The CDR3 is 14 residues long. V was clipped by 5 bases and J by 0 bases, with 10 bases between them.

The sample holds a few counts of this clonotype. This chain connects TRBV19 to TRBJ1-4, with D uncertain. Trimming removed 11 bases at V and 6 bases at J, with 10 bases between. The germline CDR1 and CDR2 sequences are LNHDA and SQIVND (reference sequence). This CDR3 has 11 amino acids. Here the CDR3 DNA reads TGTGCCTCCAAGAGAGATGAAAAACTGTTTTTT. Protein sequence: CASKRDEKLFF.

The rearrangement joins TRBV5-1 to TRBJ2-3; D gene ambiguous. Per germline, CDR1 SGHRS and CDR2 YFSETQ. Trimming stripped 0 bases from V and 1 base from J, with 9 bases between. The CDR3 is made up of 15 amino acids. CDR3 region: CASSLGALRTDTQYF. The CDR3, as DNA: TGCGCCAGCAGCTTGGGGGCCCTCCGCACAGATACGCAGTATTTT.

The chain recombines TRBV19 with TRBJ2-1; 9 bases are shared with TRBD2. The V gene's germline CDR1 is LNHDA and CDR2 SQIVND (reference sequence). V was clipped by 9 bases and J by 0 bases; unmatched bases: 6. The CDR3 runs to 15 residues. The CDR3, as DNA: TGTGCCAGCAGCGGGAGGCCCAGCTCCTACAATGAGCAGTTCTTC. The encoded protein is CASSGRPSSYNEQFF.

This clonotype has just a few counts. This chain connects TRBV5-1 to TRBJ2-7, with D possibly being TRBD2 (5 bases). CDR1 and CDR2 (germline): SGHRS, YFSETQ. The germline V and J ends were trimmed by 6 bases and 2 bases, with 12 bases remaining between them. The CDR3 is 13 residues long. The CDR3 sequence is CASKIPGTYEQYF. CDR3 DNA: TGCGCCAGCAAAATACCCGGGACCTACGAGCAGTACTTC.

This clonotype has a handful of counts. The rearrangement links TRBV7-6 to TRBJ2-1; D ambiguous. The CDR3 covers 16 residues. Germline V gene lookup returns CDR1 SGHVS and CDR2 FNYEAQ. With 1 base removed from V and 0 bases from J, the gap between germline ends came to 10 bases. CDR3 sequence: CASSLGVTSSYNEQFF. CDR3 bases: TGTGCCAGCAGCTTAGGCGTAACAAGCTCCTACAATGAGCAGTTCTTC.

The rearrangement uses TRBV7-2 and TRBJ1-4; possibly TRBD1 for D (6 bases). Trimming pared 5 bases from V and 7 bases from J, leaving 11 bases between. This CDR3 comprises 13 residues. Germline lookup yields CDR1 SGHTA and CDR2 FQGNSA. The CDR3 spells CASSLGQAEKLFF. DNA for the CDR3: TGTGCCAGCAGCCTGGGACAAGCTGAAAAACTGTTTTTT.

The chain combines TRBV15 with TRBJ2-3, with 11 bases lining up with TRBD2. The length of the CDR3 is 16 residues. J was trimmed by 11 bases and V by 3 bases; bases with no gene match: 13. The germline gives CDR1 LNHNV, CDR2 YYDKDF (reference sequence). The CDR3 DNA follows: TGTGCCACCAGCAGGAACCAGGATAGCGGGGGGGCCCTGCAGTATTTT. Its translation: CATSRNQDSGGALQYF.

V gene TRBV11-3 combines with J gene TRBJ2-1; 9 nucleotides align to TRBD2. Germline lookup yields CDR1 SGHNT and CDR2 YENEEA. CDR3 size: 17 residues. The V gene end was trimmed by 6 bases and the J gene end by 5 bases; junction bases not matched to a gene: 14. This CDR3 is CASSRVAGVPGDNEQFF. The CDR3 DNA reads TGTGCCAGCAGTCGGGTAGCGGGAGTCCCCGGGGACAATGAGCAGTTCTTC.

This clonotype has just a few counts. The rearrangement links TRBV7-9 to TRBJ2-1; TRBD2 agrees at 9 bases. Germline V gene sequence: CDR1 SEHNR, CDR2 FQNEAQ (reference sequence). Germline trimming cut 4 bases from V and 6 bases from J; bases unmatched to any gene: 13. The CDR3 length is 17 residues. CDR3 residues: CASSSIIGLAGTNEQFF. CDR3 DNA sequence: TGTGCCAGCAGCTCCATAATAGGGCTAGCGGGGACCAATGAGCAGTTCTTC.

V is TRBV19 and J is TRBJ2-3; D remains unclear. The CDR3 contains 17 residues. Deletions cut 5 bases from V and 0 bases from J, with 18 bases between. The germline gives CDR1 LNHDA, CDR2 SQIVND (reference sequence). Here the CDR3 reads CASSSSLTVGSTDTQYF. The CDR3 DNA is TGTGCCAGTAGTTCATCTCTGACCGTTGGTAGCACAGATACGCAGTATTTT. Together with reference TRBV19 and TRBJ2-3, the CDR3 gives the full variable domain: DGGITQSPKYLFRKEGQNVTLSCEQNLNHDAMYWYRQDPGQGLRLIYYSQIVNDFQKGDIAEGYSVSREKKESFPLTVTSAQKNPTAFYLCASSSSLTVGSTDTQYFGPGTRLTVL.

This sequence joins TRBV5-6 and TRBJ2-7; D unclear. V was pared by 1 base and J by 0 bases, with 8 bases between. The germline gives CDR1 SGHDT, CDR2 YYEEEE. CDR3 length: 14 residues. The chain's CDR3 is CASSLWGFSYEQYF. The CDR3 DNA sequence: TGTGCCAGCAGCTTGTGGGGATTCTCCTACGAGCAGTACTTC.

V is TRBV7-9 and J is TRBJ2-3; D possibly matches TRBD1 or TRBD2 (5 bases each). Germline-derived CDR1 and CDR2 are SEHNR and FQNEAQ (reference sequence). The CDR3 covers 17 residues. Trimming stripped 6 bases from V and 2 bases from J, with 21 bases between. This CDR3 reads CASSSGRMGDPTDTQYF. CDR3 coding DNA: TGTGCCAGCAGTTCGGGCAGAATGGGGGATCCCACAGATACGCAGTATTTT.

This clonotype was counted between two and nine times. This sequence joins TRBV7-2 and TRBJ2-3; 11 positions agree with TRBD2. The CDR3 sequence is 16 residues long. The V gene end was trimmed by 3 bases and the J gene end by 2 bases; junction bases not matched to a gene: 4. Germline V gene data show CDR1 as SGHTA and CDR2 as FQGNSA. The CDR3 DNA is TGTGCCAGCAGCTTGACTAGCGGGAAATTCACAGATACGCAGTATTTT. Translating gives CASSLTSGKFTDTQYF.